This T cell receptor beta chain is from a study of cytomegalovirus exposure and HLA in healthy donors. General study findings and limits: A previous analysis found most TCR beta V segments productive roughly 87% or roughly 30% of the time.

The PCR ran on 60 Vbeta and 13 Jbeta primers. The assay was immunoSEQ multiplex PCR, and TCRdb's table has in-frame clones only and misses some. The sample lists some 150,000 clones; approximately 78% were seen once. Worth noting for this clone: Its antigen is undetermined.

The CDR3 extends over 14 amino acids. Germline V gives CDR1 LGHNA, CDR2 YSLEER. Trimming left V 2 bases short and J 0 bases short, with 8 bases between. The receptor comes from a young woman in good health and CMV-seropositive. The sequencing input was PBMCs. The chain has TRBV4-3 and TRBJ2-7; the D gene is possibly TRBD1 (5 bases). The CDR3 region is CASSQKTGSYEQYF. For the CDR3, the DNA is TGCGCCAGCAGCCAAAAAACAGGCTCCTACGAGCAGTACTTC.